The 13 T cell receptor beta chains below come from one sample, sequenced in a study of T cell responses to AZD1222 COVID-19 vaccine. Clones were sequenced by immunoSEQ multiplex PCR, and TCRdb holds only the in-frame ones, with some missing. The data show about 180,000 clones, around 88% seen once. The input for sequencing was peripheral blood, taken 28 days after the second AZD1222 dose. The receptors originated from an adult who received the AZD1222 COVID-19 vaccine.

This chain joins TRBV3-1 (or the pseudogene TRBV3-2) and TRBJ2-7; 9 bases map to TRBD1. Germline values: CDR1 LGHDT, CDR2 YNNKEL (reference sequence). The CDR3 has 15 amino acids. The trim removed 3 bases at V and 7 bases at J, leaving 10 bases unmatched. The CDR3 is CASSQVPGTGREQYF. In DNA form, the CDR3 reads TGTGCCAGCAGCCAGGTTCCCGGGACAGGGAGGGAGCAGTACTTC.

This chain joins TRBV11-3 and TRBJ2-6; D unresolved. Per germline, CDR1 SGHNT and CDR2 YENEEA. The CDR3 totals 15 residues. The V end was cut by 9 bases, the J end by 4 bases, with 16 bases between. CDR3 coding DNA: TGTGCCAGTAAACCAAGGGCCCCCGGGGCCAACGTCCTGACTTTC. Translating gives CASKPRAPGANVLTF.

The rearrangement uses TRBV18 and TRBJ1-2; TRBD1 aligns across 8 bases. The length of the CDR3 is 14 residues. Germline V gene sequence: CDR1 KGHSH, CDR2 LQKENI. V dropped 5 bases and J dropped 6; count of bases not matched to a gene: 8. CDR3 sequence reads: CASSSKAQGDGYTF. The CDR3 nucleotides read TGTGCCAGCTCATCAAAGGCACAGGGGGATGGCTACACCTTC.

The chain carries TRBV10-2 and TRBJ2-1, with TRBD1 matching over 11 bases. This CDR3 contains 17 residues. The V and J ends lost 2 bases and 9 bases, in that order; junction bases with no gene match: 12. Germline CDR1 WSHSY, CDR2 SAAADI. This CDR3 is CASSEPTGTGGKTEQFF. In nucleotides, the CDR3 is TGCGCCAGCAGTGAGCCTACCGGGACAGGGGGTAAGACTGAGCAGTTCTTC.

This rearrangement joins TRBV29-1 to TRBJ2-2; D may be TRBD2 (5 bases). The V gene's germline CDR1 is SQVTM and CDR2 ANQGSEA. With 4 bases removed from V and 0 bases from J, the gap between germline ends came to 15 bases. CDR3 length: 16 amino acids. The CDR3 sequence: CSVGSPGVSNTGELFF. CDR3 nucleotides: TGCAGCGTTGGTTCCCCCGGGGTGTCGAACACCGGGGAGCTGTTTTTT.

For the CDR3, the DNA is TGTGCCAGCAGCTTAGACCAGGGAACGAACACCGGGGAGCTGTTTTTT. Its protein is CASSLDQGTNTGELFF. The chain combines TRBV7-6 with TRBJ2-2; TRBD1 might be the D (5 bases). There are 16 residues in the CDR3. V lost 1 base and J lost 0, with 9 bases in between. CDR1 is SGHVS, CDR2 FNYEAQ, per germline.

Written as DNA, the CDR3 is TGTGCCAGCAGTGAACAGGTCTCTCCCGAGCAGTACTTC. This codes for CASSEQVSPEQYF. The rearrangement links TRBV2 to TRBJ2-7; the D is unclear. This CDR3 comprises 13 residues. Germline loops: CDR1 SNHLY, CDR2 FYNNEI. V shed 2 bases and J shed 6 bases, with 11 bases lying between them.

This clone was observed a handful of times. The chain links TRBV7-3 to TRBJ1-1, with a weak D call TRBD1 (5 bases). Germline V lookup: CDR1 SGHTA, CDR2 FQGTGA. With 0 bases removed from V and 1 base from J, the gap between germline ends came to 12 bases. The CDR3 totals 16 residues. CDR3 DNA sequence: TGTGCCAGCAGCTTAACGGGTGGGGCAGCGAACACTGAAGCTTTCTTT. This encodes CASSLTGGAANTEAFF.

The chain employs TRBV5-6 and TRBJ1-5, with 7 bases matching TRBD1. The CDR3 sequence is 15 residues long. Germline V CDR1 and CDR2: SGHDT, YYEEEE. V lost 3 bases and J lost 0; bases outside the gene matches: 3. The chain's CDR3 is CASSWGQNSNQPQHF. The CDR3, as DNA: TGTGCCAGCAGCTGGGGACAGAATAGCAATCAGCCCCAGCATTTT. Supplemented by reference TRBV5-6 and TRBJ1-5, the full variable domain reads DAGVTQSPTHLIKTRGQQVTLRCSPKSGHDTVSWYQQALGQGPQFIFQYYEEEERQRGNFPDRFSGHQFPNYSSELNVNALLLGDSALYLCASSWGQNSNQPQHFGDGTRLSIL.

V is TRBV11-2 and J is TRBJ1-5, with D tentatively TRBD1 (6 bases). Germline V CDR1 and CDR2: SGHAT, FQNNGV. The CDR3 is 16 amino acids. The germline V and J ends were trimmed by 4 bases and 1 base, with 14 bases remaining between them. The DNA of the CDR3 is TGTGCCAGCAGCTCGAATGCCGGGACAAGCAATCAGCCCCAGCATTTT. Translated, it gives CASSSNAGTSNQPQHF.

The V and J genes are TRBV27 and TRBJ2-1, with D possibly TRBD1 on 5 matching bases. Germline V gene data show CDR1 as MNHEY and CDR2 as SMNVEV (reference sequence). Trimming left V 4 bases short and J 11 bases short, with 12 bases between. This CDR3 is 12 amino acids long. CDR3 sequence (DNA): TGTGCCAGCAGTTCTTCTCGACAGAAGCAGTTCTTC. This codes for CASSSSRQKQFF.

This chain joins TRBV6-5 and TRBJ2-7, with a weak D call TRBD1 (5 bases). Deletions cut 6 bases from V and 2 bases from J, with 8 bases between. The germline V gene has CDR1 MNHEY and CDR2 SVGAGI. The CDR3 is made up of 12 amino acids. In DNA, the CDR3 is TGTGCCAGCAGGGCAGGGACCTACGAGCAGTACTTC. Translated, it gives CASRAGTYEQYF.

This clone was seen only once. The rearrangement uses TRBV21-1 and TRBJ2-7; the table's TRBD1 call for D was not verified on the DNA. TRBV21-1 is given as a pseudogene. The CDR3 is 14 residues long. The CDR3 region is CASSKGQGSDEQYF. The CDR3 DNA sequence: TGTGCCAGCAGCAAAGGCCAGGGCAGCGACGAGCAGTACTTC.